This entry concerns a single T cell receptor beta chain. Its antigen is not identified. This sample is part of a study of blood T cells in healthy people across ages. Whole-study results and caveats: Unknown CMV status may confound age-related changes in expanded clones. The recorded TCR beta diversity per million T cells decreased in a roughly linear manner with age.

This CDR3 contains 14 residues. The V end was cut by 7 bases, the J end by 3 bases, with 13 bases between. From germline, CDR1 is MNHNS and CDR2 SASEGT. A second PCR, run for about 6 to 11 cycles, used a sample-barcoded 5' primer plus a J-beta primer mix. Each of the cDNA molecules was tagged by a template-switch adaptor with 12 random nucleotides. One entry per CDR3 protein, called by TCRdb with MiXCR from the 5' RACE reads. This sample has approximately 770,000 distinct CDR3 sequences, with over 45% found just once. What was sequenced was blood. This sequence originates from a man aged 25 to 40 in good health. The chain is built from TRBV6-1 and TRBJ2-1; D call uncertain. The CDR3 DNA sequence: TGTGCCAGCATTCGGCAGAGGAGCTACAATGAGCAGTTCTTC. This gives the protein CASIRQRSYNEQFF.